This TCR beta chain was captured in a study of beta chain features in type 1 diabetes. Study-level results: A moderate, significant TCRB CDR3 shortening appeared in type 1 diabetes across four CD4+ subsets. In the patient group, naive, central memory and Treg TCRB repertoires seemed more alike than in the healthy donor group.

This clone was seen a few times. Its target is not known. What was sequenced were expressed TCRB transcripts, since all of the isolated RNA had been reverse transcribed. Assay: immunoSEQ multiplex PCR; the TCRdb copy retains only in-frame clones and omits some. The table has about 410,000 clones, 11% to 15% seen once; the top ten hold under 0.04%. The CDR3 contains 16 residues. Germline CDR1 MNHNS, CDR2 SASEGT. J was trimmed by 5 bases and V by 1 base; bases with no gene match: 6. The V gene is TRBV6-1, the J gene TRBJ2-3; 10 bases line up with TRBD2. The sequence was collected from a man aged 30-40 years in good health. Sequenced material: naive CD4+ T cells from blood. DNA of the CDR3: TGTGCCAGCAGTGAAGTGCTAGCGGGAGTGGTAGATACGCAGTATTTT. This translates into CASSEVLAGVVDTQYF.